This T cell receptor beta chain comes out of a study of cytomegalovirus exposure and HLA in healthy donors (dated by TCRdb to 2017 to 2019). Context from the whole study: An earlier analysis of approximately 640 of the donors reported about 290 Gb of sequence data and 117 million unique TCR beta sequences from around 200 million T cells. An early release covering roughly 580 HLA-typed donors comprised approximately 300 gigabases of sequencing data and tens of millions of unique TCR sequences. Of the approximately 370 genotyped donors, less than 90% were placed in the genetic ancestry cluster associated with self-reported Caucasian donors. The study aimed to test whether signatures of past pathogen exposure could be identified by cataloging public T cell receptors. The study profiled the T cell repertoires of approximately 700 subjects by immunosequencing and related them to cytomegalovirus serostatus. In addition to the first cohort of about 650 subjects, a separate validation cohort of over 90 different subjects was used. To predict cytomegalovirus infection status, the study brought together high-throughput TCR immunosequencing, statistical association of individual TCRs with disease status, and machine learning. To study patterns of TCR occurrence, a later analysis re-analyzed previously published TCR beta repertoires from 550 to 800 donors and added high-resolution HLA genotyping. In the later analysis, no new phenotypic data were used to find candidate immune exposures; instead, reliance was placed on TCR beta sequences and their occurrence across donors. In an earlier analysis of 550 to 700 of the donors, high-throughput TCR beta sequencing was used to judge whether each TCR beta V gene segment behaved as functional or pseudogenic. Donor age, sex, ethnicity and CMV serostatus were compiled alongside the repertoire data. A later genetic analysis took genome-wide SNP genotypes for about 55% of the roughly 670 donors and used that subset as a discovery cohort. Every repertoire in the discovery cohort had been generated on one and the same sequencing platform. Class I and class II HLA loci were covered by the typing at four-digit resolution. Typing coverage differed by locus: A, B, C, DRB1 and DQB1 were typed in roughly 620-640 donors, DQA1 in 500 to 550, DPA1 in roughly 590, and DPB1 in roughly 470. Roughly five DR-DQ haplotypes were handled as single units for association and clustering, since linkage in the cohort was strong. On average, approximately 250,000 unique TCR beta nucleotide sequences were sequenced per donor among about 400 genotyped donors of the cohort, with roughly 18% of those sequences being non-productive. Study-wide findings and limitations: An association between a missense DCLRE1C variant and V-gene and J-gene trimming of TCR beta chains was found in a later genetic analysis and replicated in an independent cohort. Three of the identified cytomegalovirus-associated TCR beta chains were confirmed in vitro to be specific for cytomegalovirus antigens. Because HLA typing was missing for some donors at each locus, association tests included only the typed subset. Some IMGT-functional V segments, including TRBV6-2 and TRBV6-3, could not be distinguished by the 87-base-pair reads and were therefore excluded. The authors suggested that the approach could potentially be extended to other disease states and immunological phenotypes. A later analysis found that most CMV-associated TCR beta chains appeared HLA-restricted, with HLA associations seemingly driven largely by CMV exposure. The classifier was reported to diagnose cytomegalovirus status with high specificity and sensitivity in both the original cohort and the validation cohort. Linkage disequilibrium might explain the correlated functional status among segregating V segments, but an unknown experimental factor could not be ruled out. In an earlier analysis of a few hundred of the donors, most TCR beta V segments were observed in productive rearrangements about 87% or about 30% of the time, broadly matching IMGT annotations. Most TCR sequences were observed very rarely across donors, whereas some public TCRs were present in many individuals. The study listed approximately 150 TCR beta chains as associated with cytomegalovirus. Roughly uniform sequencing depth across donors was assumed in presence/absence analyses, although this assumption may not hold. In a later analysis, around 17,000 TCR beta sequences were associated with specific HLA alleles at a false discovery rate of 0.05. Immune exposure information for the cohort was limited to CMV serostatus. The earlier analysis of about 600 of the donors excluded seventeen rarely observed V segments, including chromosome 9 orphons, because counts were too low. A later genetic analysis reported fewer N-insertions in productive TCRs among donors in an Asian-associated ancestry cluster than the roughly 690-donor mean. Compared with equally common non-associated chains, HLA-associated TCR beta chains in a later analysis were more clonally expanded and had lower generation probabilities. A further reported finding was that TCR beta sequences accurately predicted the HLA-A and HLA-B alleles for most subjects in the first cohort. A later analysis found that TCR association rates varied across HLA loci, with DRB1 alleles showing the most associated TCRs and HLA-C alleles the fewest. Several of the top co-occurrence clusters appeared to be linked to parvovirus B19, influenza, CMV and Epstein-Barr virus, according to a later analysis. A cluster of highly shared sequence variants was judged likely to be a technical artifact of the sequencing pipeline. In this cohort, only TCR beta chains were sequenced, and detectable features were limited by the absence of alpha or paired-chain data. Strong co-occurrence of HLA alleles, especially DR and DQ, made assigning TCR associations to individual alleles difficult.

The library was produced with the immunoSEQ multiplex PCR assay. The multiplex PCR relied on a mix of 60 forward primers for TCR Vbeta segments and 13 reverse primers for TCR Jbeta segments. A multiplex PCR assay on genomic DNA amplified the CDR3 region of rearranged TCR beta genes. The amplified TCR beta libraries were sequenced on the Illumina HiSeq System as 87-base-pair reads. In the original analysis: A later analysis tallied around 87 million unique TCR beta chains across the 666 repertoires, and about 10 million of those chains were shared by two or more donors. To remove PCR and sequencing errors, raw reads were error-corrected and collapsed into unique sequences using a nearest-neighbor algorithm that merged closely related sequences. CDR3 sequences were aligned to IMGT reference sequences to assign V, D and J gene segments. For a sequence to be retained, a match of at least six nucleotides to both a V gene segment and a J gene segment was required. A rearrangement was called productive if the CDR3 had no stop codons and remained in frame with V and J, and every other rearrangement was called non-productive. Following IMGT convention, CDR3 was defined as the stretch from the second conserved V-encoded cysteine to the conserved J-encoded phenylalanine. In an earlier analysis of more than 550 of the donors, sequences lacking an unambiguous match to a single V gene segment were excluded. In an earlier analysis of 500 to 750 of the donors, V segments were called functional above 56.7% productive rearrangements and were called segregating when the between-donor standard deviation exceeded 5%. To diagnose cytomegalovirus status from the catalog of TCR beta chain sequences, a statistical classification framework was built. In a later analysis, V and J genes were assigned by comparing TCR nucleotide sequences against IMGT/GENE-DB human TR gene sequences. The TCRdist pipeline was used in a later analysis to assign CDR3 sequences and most-parsimonious VDJ recombination scenarios. In a later analysis, each TCR beta chain was defined by its CDR3 amino acid sequence together with its V-gene family, and reads lacking a unique V-gene family were excluded. To address suspected cross-contamination and a sequencing artifact, a later analysis removed roughly 640 highly shared, low-generation-probability nucleotide sequences. In a later analysis, a clonal expansion index was calculated for each public chain from normalized within-repertoire ranks of inferred template counts. In a later analysis, generation probabilities were computed using a VDJ recombination model fitted to out-of-frame rearrangements, and the results were checked against IGoR. A later analysis scored TCR-TCR, TCR-HLA and TCR-CMV co-occurrence with hypergeometric tests, applying a repertoire-size bias correction to TCR pairs. False discovery rates were estimated in a later analysis by permuting HLA or CMV assignments 20 times. In a later analysis, co-occurring TCRs were grouped with DBSCAN, and TCRdist sequence similarity was added when clustering was performed within HLA-allele-positive subsets. For co-occurrence clustering, repertoires with fewer than 30,000 or more than 120,000 public chains were excluded, along with roughly five repertoires with anomalous nucleotide sharing. The source is immuneACCESS, and TCRdb retained only in-frame sequences with V and J called. Part of the clones is not carried over; for the studies checked, unresolved V genes explain less than half of this, and the remainder is unexplained. The D gene and trimming were derived from the DNA, and the V and J assignments and clone size from that table. Recorded for this sample are tens of thousands of clones; 85% to 90% of them occurred a single time. Clones ranked in the top ten supply roughly 2.5% of the sample.

Cut back by 8 bases and 3 bases, the V and J ends lie 14 bases apart. There are 13 amino acids in the CDR3, from cysteine to phenylalanine inclusive. The read is trimmed to its CDR3 DNA, 39 bases read in frame from base 1. CDR1 and CDR2 are drawn from the germline V gene: MNHEY, SVGAGI. The cohort comprised approximately 700 healthy bone marrow donors. Cohort members were all nominally healthy when sampled, although unrecorded immune exposures were likely present. The donor was CMV seronegative and belonged to the group of 350 or so seronegative cohort members. Every donor gave a peripheral blood sample, and the peripheral blood mononuclear cells from that sample were used for TCR beta sequencing. The Qiagen DNeasy Blood Extraction Kit was used to extract genomic DNA from the blood cell samples. As regards this clone: The target of this receptor is not known. Qualities for individual bases were not recorded, and no much larger clone is one base off.

Sequencing was performed on PBMCs. The receptor chain draws on TRBV6-5 and TRBJ2-7; the best D guess is TRBD2, with 6 bases matching. The receptor comes from a boy younger than 18 in good health and CMV-seronegative. The CDR3 protein sequence reads: CASALTRGYEQYF. The DNA reads TGTGCCAGCGCCCTGACTAGGGGCTACGAGCAGTACTTC.